The rows below give T cell receptor beta chains drawn from one sample of a study of blood T cell repertoires in COVID-19. Some clones are missing from TCRdb's copy, which holds only in-frame ones; the method was immunoSEQ multiplex PCR. The repertoire has 300,000 to 400,000 clones, roughly nine tenths of them found once; the top ten carry 2% to 3%. The specimen sequenced was PBMCs or T cells enriched from blood (not recorded which). Every receptor here comes from a man in his sixties who had recovered from COVID-19. Each CDR3 is given with its conserved first and last residue. A D gene is named only where the DNA matches it firmly. Clone size is stated in some rows and not others, as once, few, many or a class when expanded.

NA	TRBV24-1	NA	16	TRBJ2-3	CATTTDREESTDTQYF	TGTGCCACCACCACTGACAGGGAGGAAAGCACAGATACGCAGTATTTT
NA	TRBV6-6	TRBD2	15	TRBJ2-2	CASSTGLARAGELFF	TGTGCCAGCAGCACCGGACTAGCGCGTGCCGGGGAGCTGTTTTTT
NA	TRBV6-5	TRBD1	16	TRBJ1-2	CASSYSSRDRVYGYTF	TGTGCCAGCAGTTACTCGAGTCGGGACAGGGTCTATGGCTACACCTTC
NA	TRBV6-1	TRBD1	13	TRBJ2-3	CASSKTGADTQYF	TGTGCCAGCAGTAAGACAGGGGCAGATACGCAGTATTTT
NA	TRBV11-3	NA	17	TRBJ2-1	CASSPQKGRISYNEQFF	TGTGCCAGCAGTCCCCAAAAGGGGCGGATCTCCTACAATGAGCAGTTCTTC
once	TRBV5-5	TRBD1	15	TRBJ1-3	CASSLTGGSGNTIYF	TGTGCCAGCAGCTTGACAGGGGGCAGTGGAAACACCATATATTTT
NA	TRBV6-4	TRBD1	15	TRBJ2-7	CASSAPGQGSYEQYF	TGTGCCAGCAGTGCACCGGGACAGGGATCCTACGAGCAGTACTTC
NA	TRBV11-2	NA	12	TRBJ2-7	CASSPDRYEQYF	TGTGCCAGCAGCCCCGACAGATACGAGCAGTACTTC
NA	TRBV4-3	NA	15	TRBJ2-3	CASSYTRLDTDTQYF	TGCGCCAGCAGCTATACGCGACTAGACACAGATACGCAGTATTTT
NA	TRBV7-9	NA	16	TRBJ1-2	CASSSTSLRGSFSYTF	TGTGCCAGCAGCTCGACCTCGCTCAGGGGTAGTTTTAGCTACACCTTC
NA	TRBV7-9	TRBD1	15	TRBJ2-7	CASSLEGQGTYEQYF	TGTGCCAGCAGCTTAGAGGGACAGGGGACCTACGAGCAGTACTTC
NA	TRBV9	NA	15	TRBJ2-3	CASSTSLGATDTQYF	TGTGCCAGCAGCACCTCCCTAGGGGCCACAGATACGCAGTATTTT
NA	TRBV11-3	NA	15	TRBJ1-1	CASSLEGGMNTEAFF	TGTGCCAGCAGCTTAGAAGGGGGAATGAACACTGAAGCTTTCTTT
NA	TRBV7-6	TRBD2	21	TRBJ2-5	CASSLVVVASGVRGLQETQYF	TGTGCCAGCAGCTTAGTGGTGGTTGCTAGCGGGGTTCGGGGATTGCAAGAGACCCAGTACTTC
NA	TRBV5-1	NA	13	TRBJ1-1	CASSLKQNTEAFF	TGCGCCAGCAGCTTGAAACAGAACACTGAAGCTTTCTTT
NA	TRBV15	NA	16	TRBJ1-2	CATSRDIPGTNYGYTF	TGTGCCACCAGCAGAGATATTCCAGGAACTAACTATGGCTACACCTTC
NA	TRBV6-2/TRBV6-3	TRBD2	16	TRBJ2-3	CASSYFGSGIADTQYF	TGTGCCAGCAGTTATTTCGGTAGCGGGATAGCAGATACGCAGTATTTT
NA	TRBV11-2	TRBD1	13	TRBJ1-2	CASSLGTGDGYTF	TGTGCCAGCAGCCTAGGGACAGGGGATGGCTACACCTTC
NA	TRBV7-6	TRBD1	15	TRBJ1-6	CASSPGQADNSPLHF	TGTGCCAGCAGCCCTGGACAGGCAGATAATTCACCCCTCCACTTT
NA	TRBV10-1	NA	16	TRBJ2-4	CASTCQLGLAKNIQYF	TGCGCCAGCACGTGTCAGCTTGGGCTAGCCAAAAACATTCAGTACTTC
NA	TRBV18	TRBD1	15	TRBJ1-2	CASSPRQGSDYGYTF	TGTGCCAGCTCACCACGACAGGGGTCGGACTATGGCTACACCTTC
few	TRBV6-5	NA	13	TRBJ1-1	CASSYSPGVEAFF	TGTGCCAGCAGTTACTCCCCCGGGGTTGAAGCTTTCTTT
NA	TRBV4-1	TRBD1	15	TRBJ1-2	CASSVRDRSNYGYTF	TGCGCCAGCAGCGTCCGGGACAGGTCTAACTATGGCTACACCTTC
NA	TRBV5-1	NA	16	TRBJ2-3	CASSLYYGGDTDTQYF	TGCGCCAGCAGCTTGTATTATGGAGGAGACACAGATACGCAGTATTTT
NA	TRBV7-9	TRBD1	14	TRBJ1-4	CASSPGGSNEKLFF	TGTGCCAGCAGCCCAGGGGGAAGTAATGAAAAACTGTTTTTT
NA	TRBV6-2/TRBV6-3	NA	15	TRBJ1-6	CASSYSGGANSPLHF	TGTGCCAGCAGTTACTCGGGGGGGGCCAATTCACCCCTCCACTTT
NA	TRBV27	NA	13	TRBJ2-1	CASAIGVGSEQFF	TGTGCCAGCGCCATAGGGGTAGGTTCTGAGCAGTTCTTC
NA	TRBV30	TRBD2	13	TRBJ2-2	CAWGRGGGGELFF	TGTGCCTGGGGGCGCGGGGGAGGCGGGGAGCTGTTTTTT
once	TRBV5-6	TRBD1	15	TRBJ1-4	CASSSTGTGVGKLFF	TGTGCCAGCAGCTCCACCGGGACAGGGGTGGGTAAACTGTTTTTT
NA	TRBV2	TRBD1	14	TRBJ1-4	CASRHRGRDEKLFF	TGTGCCAGCAGACACAGGGGGCGGGACGAAAAACTGTTTTTT
NA	TRBV7-8	TRBD1	17	TRBJ1-2	CASSLGTGGALRSGYTF	TGTGCCAGCAGCTTAGGGACAGGGGGCGCGTTGCGAAGTGGCTACACCTTC
NA	TRBV2	TRBD2	15	TRBJ2-7	CASNQITSGAYEQYF	TGTGCCAGCAACCAAATCACTAGCGGGGCCTACGAGCAGTACTTC
NA	TRBV18	NA	16	TRBJ1-2	CASSASRGEAGRGYTF	TGTGCCAGCTCAGCAAGCCGAGGGGAGGCGGGGAGAGGCTACACCTTC
few	TRBV6-5	NA	13	TRBJ1-1	CASSTDTHTEAFF	TGTGCCAGCAGCACAGACACGCACACTGAAGCTTTCTTT
NA	TRBV4-3	NA	13	TRBJ2-3	CASSPGGADTQYF	TGCGCCAGCAGCCCCGGGGGAGCAGATACGCAGTATTTT
NA	TRBV7-3	NA	14	TRBJ1-1	CASSLIRSSTEAFF	TGTGCCAGCAGCTTAATAAGATCGAGCACTGAAGCTTTCTTT
NA	TRBV19	TRBD1	15	TRBJ1-5	CASCGQGLLYQPQHF	TGTGCCAGCTGTGGACAGGGCCTCCTTTATCAGCCCCAGCATTTT
once	TRBV4-1	TRBD2	15	TRBJ2-7	CASSQVAGGPYEQYF	TGCGCCAGCAGCCAAGTAGCGGGAGGGCCCTACGAGCAGTACTTC
NA	TRBV9	NA	14	TRBJ2-2	CASRQGWDTGELFF	TGTGCCAGCAGACAGGGCTGGGATACCGGGGAGCTGTTTTTT
once	TRBV5-5	NA	14	TRBJ1-1	CASSLRSLTTEAFF	TGTGCCAGCAGCTTGCGGTCCTTAACTACGGAAGCTTTCTTT